These 4 T cell receptor beta chains share one sample of origin, sequenced in a study of PD-1 blockade in mismatch repair-deficient tumors. Only in-frame clones appear in the TCRdb table, and some are missing; sequencing was by immunoSEQ multiplex PCR. This table has 38,000 or so clones, 70% to 90% appearing once. The sequencing here drew on peripheral blood, taken 75 to 85 weeks after starting pembrolizumab. These receptors originate from an adult with mismatch repair-deficient cancer.

This chain uses TRBV6-1 with TRBJ2-5; the match to TRBD1 covers 7 bases. CDR1 and CDR2 (germline): MNHNS, SASEGT. After removal of 6 bases from V and 3 bases from J, the junction contained 4 bases not matched to a gene. There are 13 residues in the CDR3. The CDR3 protein is CASRPTGEETQYF. The CDR3 nucleotides read TGTGCCAGCAGACCAACAGGGGAAGAGACCCAGTACTTC.

The rearrangement joins TRBV7-2 to TRBJ1-1; 7 positions agree with TRBD1. This CDR3 is 14 amino acids long. J lost 3 bases, V lost 5 bases, and 6 bases had no gene match. CDR1 and CDR2 from the germline V gene are SGHTA and FQGNSA. The CDR3 sequence: CASSRDRLYTEAFF. CDR3 bases: TGTGCCAGCAGCCGGGACAGACTTTACACTGAAGCTTTCTTT. Combining the CDR3 with reference TRBV7-2 and TRBJ1-1 gives the whole variable domain GAGVSQSPSNKVTEKGKDVELRCDPISGHTALYWYRQSLGQGLEFLIYFQGNSAPDKSGLPSDRFSAERTGGSVSTLTIQRTQQEDSAVYLCASSRDRLYTEAFFGQGTRLTVV.

The V gene is TRBV7-8, the J gene TRBJ1-4, with D uncertain. Germline-derived CDR1 and CDR2 are SGHVS and FQNEAQ. This CDR3 has 15 residues. V lost 3 bases and J lost 8, with 16 bases in between. CDR3 sequence: CASSFSTGWGEKLFF. CDR3 nucleotides: TGTGCCAGCAGCTTCTCAACCGGTTGGGGAGAAAAACTGTTTTTT.

This clone was seen a handful of times. This chain connects TRBV4-2 to TRBJ1-5; no clear D gene. Between the trimmed V and J ends, which lost 0 bases and 10 bases, there was a span of 10 bases. Germline V gene lookup returns CDR1 LGHNA and CDR2 YNFKEQ. This CDR3 has 13 residues. The DNA of the CDR3 is TGTGCCAGCAGCCAAGATCTCGGTGATCCCCAGCATTTT. Translated: CASSQDLGDPQHF.